The 22 T cell receptor beta chains given below trace back to one sample, sequenced in a study of shared T cell receptors in the human thymus. Some clones are missing from TCRdb's copy, which holds only in-frame ones; the method was immunoSEQ multiplex PCR. The sample gives approximately 730,000 clones, approximately 83% of which show up once; around 0.0099% is in the top ten. A further study also used this sample, focusing on human thymus T cells.

Sequenced: thymocytes. The receptors derive from a girl in the first two years of life with a congenital heart defect.

V usage is TRBV6-5 and J usage is TRBJ2-7, with 10 bases aligning to TRBD1. The CDR3 runs 15 residues. Germline V gives CDR1 MNHEY, CDR2 SVGAGI. J gave up 4 bases and V 5 bases, and 8 bases lay outside the gene matches. CDR3 amino acids: CASSKLPGQGYEQYF. In nucleotides, the CDR3 is TGTGCCAGCAGTAAACTGCCGGGACAGGGGTACGAGCAGTACTTC.

The chain has TRBV5-1 and TRBJ2-7; 11 positions match TRBD1. Germline lookup yields CDR1 SGHRS and CDR2 YFSETQ. J gave up 4 bases and V 4 bases, and 7 bases lay outside the gene matches. The CDR3 is 15 amino acids. CDR3 in amino acids: CASSTRDRGKYEQYF. CDR3 DNA sequence: TGCGCCAGCAGCACAAGGGACAGGGGGAAATACGAGCAGTACTTC.

The chain uses TRBV4-1 and TRBJ2-3, with D possibly being TRBD1 (6 bases). V lost 0 bases to trimming and J lost 1 base, with 14 bases between them. Per germline, CDR1 MGHRA and CDR2 YSYEKL. This CDR3 is 17 amino acids long. CDR3 protein: CASSQDGLRGRTDTQYF. The CDR3 region has the DNA TGCGCCAGCAGCCAAGATGGGCTCAGGGGACGCACAGATACGCAGTATTTT.

The chain uses TRBV12-5 and TRBJ1-5; D perhaps matches TRBD1 (6 bases). Germline V gene lookup returns CDR1 LGHNT and CDR2 FRNRAP. Trimming took off 2 bases at V and 7 bases at J, with 15 bases between the two ends. The CDR3 consists of 15 residues. In DNA form, the CDR3 reads TGTGCTAGTGGTTTGTACAGGGAGATGGGGCAGCCCCAGCATTTT. Residues: CASGLYREMGQPQHF.

The chain combines TRBV10-3 with TRBJ2-5, with TRBD2 as a possible D gene (7 bases). The CDR3 sequence is 15 residues long. Between the trimmed V and J ends, which lost 3 bases and 2 bases, there was a span of 13 bases. Germline loops: CDR1 ENHRY, CDR2 SYGVKD. In DNA, the CDR3 is TGTGCCATCAGTGAAGGGGGGGGTGGGCAAGAGACCCAGTACTTC. This codes for CAISEGGGGQETQYF.

The genes are TRBV7-6 and TRBJ1-5, with D uncertain. The CDR3 is 16 residues long. CDR1 and CDR2 from the germline V gene are SGHVS and FNYEAQ. Between the trimmed V and J ends, which lost 1 base and 0 bases, there was a span of 10 bases. DNA of the CDR3: TGTGCCAGCAGCTTAGAGTGTCAGGATAGCAATCAGCCCCAGCATTTT. Translated: CASSLECQDSNQPQHF. Full variable domain (outside the CDR3, taken from reference TRBV7-6 and TRBJ1-5): GAGVSQSPRYKVTKRGQDVALRCDPISGHVSLYWYRQALGQGPEFLTYFNYEAQQDKSGLPNDRFSAERPEGSISTLTIQRTEQRDSAMYRCASSLECQDSNQPQHFGDGTRLSIL.

This clone was detected a few times. The CDR3 DNA reads TGCGCCAGCAGCGGGTCAGACAATAGCTCTGGAAACACCATATATTTT. It specifies CASSGSDNSSGNTIYF. The rearrangement uses TRBV5-1 and TRBJ1-3; D is ambiguous. V lost 4 bases to trimming and J lost 0 bases, with 14 bases between them. The CDR3 consists of 16 residues. Germline CDR1 and CDR2: SGHRS and YFSETQ.

V gene TRBV19 combines with J gene TRBJ2-7; 10 bases match TRBD1. Per germline, CDR1 LNHDA and CDR2 SQIVND (reference sequence). This CDR3 has 18 residues. The trim removed 5 bases at V and 0 bases at J, leaving 13 bases unmatched. The CDR3 region has the DNA TGTGCCAGTAGTTACCCGGGGACAGGGGTCCCCCCCTCCTACGAGCAGTACTTC. Amino acid sequence: CASSYPGTGVPPSYEQYF.

This clone was seen once. This chain uses TRBV14 with TRBJ1-1, with D maybe TRBD1 (5 bases). Germline lookup yields CDR1 SGHDN and CDR2 FVKESK. The CDR3 has 15 amino acids. V lost 1 base and J 1 base, leaving 10 bases between the germline ends. This chain's CDR3 is CASSQAGGENTEAFF. CDR3 sequence (DNA): TGTGCCAGCAGCCAAGCGGGAGGGGAGAACACTGAAGCTTTCTTT.

In regard to this clone: The limits of the CDR3 on the DNA are not certain, so only TCRdb's listed CDR3 is given. The V call is TRBV29-1, the J call TRBJ2-3; the table gives TRBD2 as D, unverified against the DNA. The germline CDR1 and CDR2 sequences are SQVTM and ANQGSEA. From its first to its last residue, the CDR3 has 13 amino acids. This CDR3 reads CSVRYPCTDTQYF.

This clone was counted once. V usage is TRBV2 and J usage is TRBJ1-1; D call uncertain. The V gene lost 6 bases and the J gene lost 4 bases, with 18 bases spanning the gap. Germline V gene data show CDR1 as SNHLY and CDR2 as FYNNEI. The CDR3 runs 15 residues. The CDR3 spells CASSDTLREPTEAFF. The CDR3 DNA reads TGTGCCAGCAGCGACACCCTACGGGAGCCCACTGAAGCTTTCTTT.

The chain employs TRBV30 and TRBJ2-6, with D possibly TRBD1 on 7 matching bases. The CDR3 is 18 residues long. Germline V CDR1 and CDR2: GTSNPN, SVGIG (reference sequence). V was trimmed by 0 bases and J by 0 bases, leaving 15 bases between them. Written as DNA, the CDR3 is TGTGCCTGGAGTGTGCGGGACAGCACTTTCTCTGGGGCCAACGTCCTGACTTTC. Protein product: CAWSVRDSTFSGANVLTF.

This clone showed up just once. The chain recombines TRBV5-1 with TRBJ1-1, with D maybe TRBD1 (6 bases). The V end was cut by 0 bases, the J end by 7 bases, with 13 bases between. CDR3 length equals 14 residues. CDR1 SGHRS and CDR2 YFSETQ come from the germline V gene. Here the CDR3 DNA reads TGCGCCAGCAGCTTGGGAACAGGGAACGGTGAAGCTTTCTTT. Its translation: CASSLGTGNGEAFF.

The rearrangement links TRBV6-6 to TRBJ1-5; D ambiguous. The germline V and J ends were trimmed by 2 bases and 6 bases, with 14 bases remaining between them. This CDR3 has 15 amino acids. Looked up from germline, CDR1 is MNHNY and CDR2 is SVGAGI (reference sequence). CDR3 sequence (DNA): TGTGCCAGCAGTTACGGGCGGGCCCGCGGTCAGCCCCAGCATTTT. Protein sequence: CASSYGRARGQPQHF.

This clone was found once. The genes are TRBV6-4 and TRBJ2-1; maybe TRBD2 (5 bases). V gave up 0 bases and J gave up 0 bases, with 18 bases separating them. This CDR3 has 19 residues. Germline assignment: CDR1 MRHNA and CDR2 SNTAGT. The CDR3 DNA reads TGTGCCAGCAGTGACTCGACCGTATGGAGGCTCGTCTCCTACAATGAGCAGTTCTTC. Protein: CASSDSTVWRLVSYNEQFF.

The chain employs TRBV4-1 and TRBJ1-2, with TRBD1 matching over 7 bases. Germline loops: CDR1 MGHRA, CDR2 YSYEKL. The V and J ends lost 6 bases and 8 bases, in that order; junction bases with no gene match: 15. This CDR3 spans 15 amino acids. CDR3 sequence (DNA): TGCGCCAGCAGTCCTGACAGGGAGGAAGTGAGGGGCTACACCTTC. It specifies CASSPDREEVRGYTF.

This sequence joins TRBV5-5 and TRBJ1-3; D gene unclear. CDR1 and CDR2 (germline): SGHKS, YYEKEE (reference sequence). The CDR3 totals 15 residues. V shed 4 bases and J shed 4 bases, with 15 bases lying between them. CDR3: CASSPAGLRGNTIYF. DNA of the CDR3: TGTGCCAGCAGCCCCGCAGGCCTAAGGGGAAACACCATATATTTT.

This clone showed up just once. The CDR3 spells CASSPDRDPYEQYF. DNA of the CDR3: TGTGCCAGCAGCCCCGACAGGGACCCCTACGAGCAGTACTTC. This chain connects TRBV6-1 to TRBJ2-7; 7 nucleotides match TRBD1. Germline V gene sequence: CDR1 MNHNS, CDR2 SASEGT. The CDR3 totals 14 residues. With 6 bases clipped from V and 2 bases from J, the junction kept 7 bases outside the gene matches.

The rearrangement joins TRBV5-1 to TRBJ1-1, with D perhaps TRBD1 (5 bases). This CDR3 is 15 amino acids long. In germline, CDR1 is SGHRS, CDR2 YFSETQ. The germline V and J ends were trimmed by 1 base and 3 bases, with 13 bases remaining between them. The CDR3 sequence: CASSLSLFRDTEAFF. CDR3 coding DNA: TGCGCCAGCAGCTTGTCTCTTTTCAGGGACACTGAAGCTTTCTTT.

This clone has just a few counts. CDR3 residues: CASNQIHGQNNNYGYTF. The CDR3 DNA reads as TGTGCCAGCAACCAAATACACGGACAGAACAACAACTATGGCTACACCTTC. The chain employs TRBV19 and TRBJ1-2; D is perhaps TRBD1 (6 bases). Trimming cost V 9 bases and J 2 bases, with 25 bases left between them. The CDR3 length is 17 residues. CDR1 and CDR2 from the germline V gene are LNHDA and SQIVND (reference sequence).

The chain couples TRBV11-3 to TRBJ2-2; a weak D match, TRBD1 (5 bases). The V end lost 2 bases, the J end lost 0 bases, and 16 bases lay between the germline ends. This CDR3 has 18 amino acids. Germline assignment: CDR1 SGHNT and CDR2 YENEEA. The CDR3 DNA follows: TGTGCCAGCAGCTTATCGTCAGGGAACTTCGCGAACACCGGGGAGCTGTTTTTT. It yields the protein CASSLSSGNFANTGELFF. The variable domain in full, with the rest retrieved from reference TRBV11-3 and TRBJ2-2, is EAGVVQSPRYKIIEKKQPVAFWCNPISGHNTLYWYLQNLGQGPELLIRYENEEAVDDSQLPKDRFSAERLKGVDSTLKIQPAELGDSAVYLCASSLSSGNFANTGELFFGEGSRLTVL.

V gene TRBV7-3 combines with J gene TRBJ2-1, with 7 bases identical to TRBD2. With 3 bases clipped from V and 5 bases from J, the junction kept 7 bases outside the gene matches. There are 15 residues in the CDR3. CDR1 and CDR2 from the germline V gene are SGHTA and FQGTGA. The CDR3 bases are TGTGCCAGCAGCTTGGGAGGGGAATTCCACAATGAGCAGTTCTTC. Its translation is CASSLGGEFHNEQFF.